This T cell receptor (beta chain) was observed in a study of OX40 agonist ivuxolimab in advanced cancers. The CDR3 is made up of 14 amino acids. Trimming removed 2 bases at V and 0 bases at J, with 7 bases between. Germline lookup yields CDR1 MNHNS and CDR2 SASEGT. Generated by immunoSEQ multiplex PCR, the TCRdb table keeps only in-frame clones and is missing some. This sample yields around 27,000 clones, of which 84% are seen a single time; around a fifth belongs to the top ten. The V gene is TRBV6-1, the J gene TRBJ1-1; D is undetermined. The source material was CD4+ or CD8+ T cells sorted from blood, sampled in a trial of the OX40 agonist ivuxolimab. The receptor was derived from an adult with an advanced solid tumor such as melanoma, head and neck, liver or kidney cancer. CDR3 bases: TGTGCCAGCAGTGAAAGACGGATGAACACTGAAGCTTTCTTT. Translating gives CASSERRMNTEAFF.